The 29 T cell receptor beta chains in this list originate from one sample, sequenced in a study of T cells after yellow fever vaccination. TCRdb reprocessed the 5' RACE reads with MiXCR, giving one entry per CDR3 protein. The table records a few hundred thousand distinct CDR3 sequences, roughly a sixth of them present only once. This material consisted of PBMCs, taken 4 to 5 days after the first yellow fever vaccination. These receptors came from a man between 18 and 35 years old who received the YFV17D yellow fever vaccine.

This clonotype was counted a few times. The genes are TRBV3-1 and TRBJ2-1; D may be TRBD2 (6 bases). Germline CDR1 reads LGHDT; CDR2 reads YNNKEL (reference sequence). This CDR3 spans 15 amino acids. Trimming shortened V by 0 bases and J by 13 bases, and 19 bases separated the two germline ends. CDR3: CASSQEAGRQKVQFF. The CDR3 DNA is TGTGCCAGCAGCCAAGAGGCGGGGCGTCAAAAGGTACAGTTCTTC.

This clonotype was seen a handful of times. V is TRBV9 and J is TRBJ2-5; TRBD2 agrees at 7 bases. The J segment lost 8 bases and the V segment lost 4 bases, leaving 11 bases of the junction unmatched. There are 14 residues in the CDR3. The germline CDR1 and CDR2 sequences are SGDLS and YYNGEE. CDR3 in amino acids: CASSPPGGWDTQYF. CDR3 coding DNA: TGTGCCAGCAGCCCACCCGGGGGGTGGGATACCCAGTACTTC.

This clonotype was observed a few times. The chain carries TRBV11-2 and TRBJ2-3; no clear D. Germline-derived CDR1 and CDR2 are SGHAT and FQNNGV. V lost 2 bases, J lost 8 bases, and 17 bases lay in between. This CDR3 contains 15 residues. The CDR3, as DNA: TGTGCCAGCAGCTTATCGGAGTACGTAGGCGTTACGCAGTATTTT. It encodes CASSLSEYVGVTQYF.

The rearrangement uses TRBV20-1 and TRBJ2-3; 7 bases fit TRBD1. The germline V gene has CDR1 DFQATT and CDR2 SNEGSKA (reference sequence). The length of the CDR3 is 13 residues. J gave up 2 bases and V 5 bases, and 4 bases lay outside the gene matches. CDR3 sequence (DNA): TGCAGTGCTGTGACAGGGACCACAGATACGCAGTATTTT. Translated, it gives CSAVTGTTDTQYF.

V usage is TRBV18 and J usage is TRBJ2-7; D uncertain. V dropped 6 bases and J dropped 3 bases, with 9 bases sitting between them. This CDR3 spans 12 amino acids. Germline loops: CDR1 KGHSH, CDR2 LQKENI. The CDR3 here is CASSDENYEQYV. In DNA, the CDR3 is TGTGCCAGCTCGGACGAAAACTACGAGCAGTACGTC.

This rearrangement joins TRBV7-2 to TRBJ1-5, with D unresolved. The germline gives CDR1 SGHTA, CDR2 FQGNSA. The V end lost 4 bases, the J end lost 7 bases, and 14 bases lay between the germline ends. The CDR3 has 14 amino acids. CDR3 protein: CASSSAAGGQPQHF. CDR3 DNA sequence: TGTGCCAGCAGCTCCGCAGCCGGTGGGCAGCCCCAGCATTTT.

The chain uses TRBV7-8 and TRBJ1-5; D may be TRBD1 (5 bases). V was trimmed by 1 base and J by 0 bases, leaving 7 bases between them. Looked up from germline, CDR1 is SGHVS and CDR2 is FQNEAQ. The CDR3 runs 15 residues. Here the CDR3 reads CASSLVGASNQPQHF. CDR3 bases: TGTGCCAGCAGCTTAGTTGGGGCTAGCAATCAGCCCCAGCATTTT.

This clonotype came up a few times. The rearrangement uses TRBV27 and TRBJ1-1, with D possibly TRBD1 on 6 matching bases. The V gene's germline CDR1 is MNHEY and CDR2 SMNVEV (reference sequence). The CDR3 is made up of 14 amino acids. V shed 4 bases and J shed 6 bases, with 15 bases lying between them. The CDR3 coding sequence is TGTGCCAGCAGTTCCCTACAGGGTTCGGCTGAAGCTTTCTTT. Protein: CASSSLQGSAEAFF.

The chain has TRBV5-1 and TRBJ2-7; possible D gene TRBD1, 5 bases. V was cut by 2 bases and J by 3 bases, with 15 bases left in between. The CDR3 has 15 residues. Germline assignment: CDR1 SGHRS and CDR2 YFSETQ. The CDR3 DNA follows: TGCGCCAGCAGCTTAGGGGTATATCCAGGCTACGAGCAGTACGTC. Residues: CASSLGVYPGYEQYV.

This clonotype was counted at least ten times. J is TRBJ1-2 and V is TRBV3-1; TRBD1 matches at 7 bases. There are 15 residues in the CDR3. The germline gives CDR1 LGHDT, CDR2 YNNKEL (reference sequence). Trimming cost V 4 bases and J 6 bases; bases outside gene matches: 11. The CDR3 bases are TGTGCCAGCAGCCCCCAGGACAGGATAATTAATGGCTACACCTTC. Protein sequence: CASSPQDRIINGYTF.

J is TRBJ1-6 and V is TRBV4-3; 8 bases are shared with TRBD1. The CDR3 contains 16 residues. Trimming removed 1 base from V and 4 bases from J; junction bases left unmatched: 3. Germline values: CDR1 LGHNA, CDR2 YSLEER. CDR3 nucleotides: TGCGCCAGCAGCCAAGGGACAGGGAGGTATAATTCACCCCTCCACTTT. Its protein product is CASSQGTGRYNSPLHF.

This clonotype has ten or more counts. Germline is not matched at one junction end, which may reflect a read error. The chain joins TRBV5-1 to TRBJ2-1, with TRBD2 as a possible D gene (6 bases). CDR1 is SGHRS and CDR2 is YFSETQ in the germline V gene. The CDR3 consists of 14 residues. The CDR3, as DNA: TGTGCCAGCAGCTTGGGCGGGGTCTACAATGAGCAGTTCTTC. Amino acid sequence: CASSLGGVYNEQFF.

A few counts support this clonotype. The CDR3 nucleotides are TGCGCCAGCAGCAGGGGGAGGGGGCCCACAGATACGCAGTATTTT. Residues: CASSRGRGPTDTQYF. The chain carries TRBV4-3 and TRBJ2-3; D assignment may be TRBD1 or TRBD2 (7 bases each). V shed 5 bases and J shed 2 bases, with 14 bases lying between them. CDR3 length: 15 residues. Germline-derived CDR1 and CDR2 are LGHNA and YSLEER.

This rearrangement joins TRBV6-4 to TRBJ2-1; 9 bases are a match to TRBD1. This CDR3 is built from 14 residues. Germline-derived CDR1 and CDR2 are MRHNA and SNTAGT. The V and J ends lost 4 bases and 7 bases, in that order; junction bases with no gene match: 5. The CDR3 DNA reads as TGTGCCAGCAGTGCGAGGACAGGGGTGAATGAGCAGTTCTTC. Its protein product is CASSARTGVNEQFF.

V gene TRBV20-1 combines with J gene TRBJ1-5, with D possibly being TRBD1 (5 bases). This CDR3 region has 14 residues. CDR1 is DFQATT, CDR2 SNEGSKA, per germline (reference sequence). Trimming removed 6 bases at V and 3 bases at J, with 15 bases between. CDR3 DNA: TGCAGTGCAGCGGACTGGGACCTCAATCAGCCCCAGCATTTT. Its translation: CSAADWDLNQPQHF.

The chain is built from TRBV7-2 and TRBJ2-7, with D possibly called TRBD1 or TRBD2 (5 bases each). Germline assignment: CDR1 SGHTA and CDR2 FQGNSA. The V gene lost 5 bases and the J gene lost 2 bases, with 19 bases spanning the gap. CDR3 length equals 16 residues. The chain's CDR3 is CASSTGLGTGPYEQYF. Here the CDR3 DNA reads TGTGCCAGCAGCACTGGGTTGGGGACGGGACCCTACGAGCAGTACTTC. The full variable domain, in which reference TRBV7-2 and TRBJ2-7 provide the parts outside the CDR3, is GAGVSQSPSNKVTEKGKDVELRCDPISGHTALYWYRQSLGQGLEFLIYFQGNSAPDKSGLPSDRFSAERTGGSVSTLTIQRTQQEDSAVYLCASSTGLGTGPYEQYFGPGTRLTVT.

The chain joins TRBV6-5 to TRBJ1-2, with 8 nucleotides matching TRBD1. Germline V CDR1 and CDR2: MNHEY, SVGAGI. The trim removed 4 bases at V and 7 bases at J, leaving 5 bases unmatched. This CDR3 is built from 13 residues. This CDR3 reads CASSSQDRAGYTF. The CDR3 DNA follows: TGTGCCAGCAGTTCTCAGGACAGGGCTGGCTACACCTTC.

This clonotype was counted between two and nine times. The rearrangement links TRBV6-2 or TRBV6-3 to TRBJ2-3; TRBD2 aligns across 8 bases. The germline CDR1 and CDR2 sequences are MNHEY and SVGEGT. CDR3 length: 14 residues. V was pared by 7 bases and J by 5 bases, with 8 bases of the junction left unmatched. The CDR3 region is CASNPQRGLDTQYF. The CDR3 bases are TGTGCCAGCAACCCCCAGCGGGGGTTAGATACGCAGTATTTT.

The chain employs TRBV20-1 and TRBJ2-1; 7 bases are shared with TRBD2. V lost 2 bases to trimming and J lost 5 bases; unmatched junction nucleotides: 6. This CDR3 has 14 amino acids. Germline CDR1 and CDR2: DFQATT and SNEGSKA (reference sequence). DNA for the CDR3: TGCAGTGCTAGAAGGGCTAGCGGAGACAATGAGCAGTTCTTC. Its protein is CSARRASGDNEQFF.

Regarding this clonotype: A much larger clone is a single base away; this may be a read error. V gene TRBV7-9 combines with J gene TRBJ2-7; D ambiguous. The germline V and J ends were trimmed by 3 bases and 1 base, with 4 bases remaining between them. CDR1 and CDR2 from the germline V gene are SEHNR and FQNEAQ (reference sequence). CDR3 length: 12 residues. This CDR3 reads CASSFGSYEQYV. CDR3 nucleotide sequence: TGTGCCAGCAGCTTTGGGTCCTACGAGCAGTACGTC.

Many counts were recorded for this clonotype. The chain uses TRBV5-1 and TRBJ1-1; D is perhaps TRBD1 (6 bases). This CDR3 has 14 amino acids. Deletions cut 4 bases from V and 6 bases from J, with 16 bases between. From germline, CDR1 is SGHRS and CDR2 YFSETQ. CDR3 sequence reads: CASSARGAISEAFF. The CDR3 DNA follows: TGCGCCAGCAGCGCCCGGGGGGCGATTTCTGAAGCTTTCTTT. Together with reference TRBV5-1 and TRBJ1-1, the CDR3 gives the full variable domain: KAGVTQTPRYLIKTRGQQVTLSCSPISGHRSVSWYQQTPGQGLQFLFEYFSETQRNKGNFPGRFSGRQFSNSRSEMNVSTLELGDSALYLCASSARGAISEAFFGQGTRLTVV.

This chain connects TRBV7-9 to TRBJ2-2, with TRBD1 as a possible D gene (5 bases). The CDR3 spans 13 residues. V dropped 2 bases and J dropped 7 bases, with 8 bases sitting between them. CDR1 and CDR2 from the germline V gene are SEHNR and FQNEAQ (reference sequence). Here the CDR3 DNA reads TGTGCCAGCAGCTTAAGCAGGGACGGGGAGCTGTTTTTT. Translating gives CASSLSRDGELFF.

This clonotype was recorded a few times. The chain combines TRBV30 with TRBJ2-6; TRBD1 or TRBD2 may be the D gene (5 bases each). Germline CDR1 reads GTSNPN; CDR2 reads SVGIG (reference sequence). The CDR3 is 16 amino acids. Trimming took 3 bases from V and 0 from J, leaving 12 bases between them. The CDR3, as DNA: TGTGCCTGGAGATGGGGGTTCCGCTCTGGGGCCAACGTCCTGACTTTC. Its translation: CAWRWGFRSGANVLTF.

This clonotype came up a few times. The chain links TRBV7-2 to TRBJ2-3; 11 bases are shared with TRBD2. There are 17 residues in the CDR3. Per germline, CDR1 SGHTA and CDR2 FQGNSA. V lost 2 bases, J lost 2 bases, and 6 bases stayed unmatched. CDR3: CASSLYPLAGVTDTQYF. The CDR3 DNA is TGTGCCAGCAGCTTATACCCACTAGCGGGGGTCACAGATACGCAGTATTTT.

This clonotype has a handful of counts. The V gene is TRBV16, the J gene TRBJ2-3; 9 bases align to TRBD2. From germline, CDR1 is KGHSY and CDR2 FQNENV. This CDR3 has 16 amino acids. The J segment lost 1 base and the V segment lost 0 bases, leaving 2 bases of the junction unmatched. As DNA, the CDR3 is TGTGCCAGCAGCCAATCAGCGGGGGGCCGCACAGATACGCAGTATTTT. Encoded protein: CASSQSAGGRTDTQYF.

This sequence joins TRBV20-1 and TRBJ1-2; D might be TRBD1 (5 bases). Germline CDR1 DFQATT, CDR2 SNEGSKA (reference sequence). Trimming took off 2 bases at V and 0 bases at J, with 13 bases between the two ends. The CDR3 extends over 15 amino acids. The CDR3 protein is CSARLWGLANYGYTF. In DNA, the CDR3 is TGCAGTGCTAGACTTTGGGGCCTAGCTAACTATGGCTACACCTTC.

V and J are TRBV4-2 and TRBJ1-5; TRBD1 might be the D (5 bases). V lost 0 bases to trimming and J lost 6 bases, with 15 bases between them. The CDR3 contains 16 residues. The germline CDR1 and CDR2 sequences are LGHNA and YNFKEQ. CDR3 in amino acids: CASSQESGSGGQPQHF. The CDR3 coding sequence is TGTGCCAGCAGCCAAGAATCCGGCAGCGGGGGTCAGCCCCAGCATTTT.

V usage is TRBV4-3 and J usage is TRBJ2-2; TRBD1 matches 7 bases. The CDR3 covers 16 residues. With 2 bases clipped from V and 5 bases from J, the junction kept 8 bases outside the gene matches. Germline CDR1 is LGHNA and CDR2 is YSLEER. The CDR3 loop reads CASSQNRGSETGELFF. The CDR3 DNA reads as TGCGCCAGCAGCCAAAACAGGGGCTCGGAGACCGGGGAGCTGTTTTTT.

The CDR3 is CAWRGTSGVDEQYF. The CDR3 bases are TGTGCCTGGAGGGGGACTAGCGGGGTAGACGAGCAGTACTTC. The chain carries TRBV30 and TRBJ2-7; 13 bases are shared with TRBD2. The CDR3 totals 14 residues. Looked up from germline, CDR1 is GTSNPN and CDR2 is SVGIG (reference sequence). J lost 5 bases, V lost 3 bases, and 4 bases had no gene match. Together with reference TRBV30 and TRBJ2-7, the CDR3 gives the full variable domain: SQTIHQWPATLVQPVGSPLSLECTVEGTSNPNLYWYRQAAGRGLQLLFYSVGIGQISSEVPQNLSASRPQDRQFILSSKKLLLSDSGFYLCAWRGTSGVDEQYFGPGTRLTVT.